This T cell receptor beta chain originates from a study of radiotherapy plus CTLA-4 blockade in lung cancer (dated by TCRdb to 2016 to 2019). About the investigation overall: Among enrolled patients, approximately 18% had an objective response and roughly 33% reached disease control. Results the study describes overall, beyond this receptor: Early dynamic changes in blood T cell clones, together with increased serum interferon-beta after radiation, were reported as the strongest predictors of response. After treatment with radiotherapy and ipilimumab, TCR clones that came from tumors expanded in the peripheral blood.

Library creation used the immunoSEQ multiplex PCR assay. The source is immuneACCESS, and TCRdb retained only in-frame sequences with V and J called. Part of the clones is not carried over; for the studies checked, unresolved V genes explain less than half of this, and the remainder is unexplained. The sample table holds tens of thousands of clones, of which roughly 71% were seen once. The top ten clones comprise roughly 24% of the sample. At the junction V is shortened by 9 bases and J by 3 bases, with 15 bases in between. Counted from cysteine to phenylalanine, this CDR3 has 14 amino acids. CDR3 DNA only is kept here, 42 bases in frame from base 1. From a lookup of the germline V gene, CDR1 and CDR2 are MDHEN and SYDVKM. In this study, focal radiation therapy paired with CTLA-4 blockade (ipilimumab) was tested in patients who had chemo-refractory metastatic non-small-cell lung cancer. The sample holds a few counts of this clone. Its antigen is not yet known. There are no base qualities to consult, and no much larger clone falls within one base.

The chain uses TRBV28 and TRBJ1-5, with no confidently assigned D gene. This TCR was sampled from a human donor with non-small cell lung cancer that progressed on radiotherapy plus ipilimumab. This specimen was peripheral blood, taken from a patient treated with radiotherapy plus ipilimumab. In nucleotides, the sequence is TGTGCCAGTTCACCCTCCGCATACAATCAGCCCCAGCATTTT. It translates to CASSPSAYNQPQHF. The full variable domain, completed from the reference TRBV28 and TRBJ1-5 proteins outside the CDR3, reads DVKVTQSSRYLVKRTGEKVFLECVQDMDHENMFWYRQDPGLGLRLIYFSYDVKMKEKGDIPEGYSVSREKKERFSLILESASTNQTSMYLCASSPSAYNQPQHFGDGTRLSIL.